This T cell receptor beta chain was identified in a study of cytotoxic CD8 clonotypes in ibrutinib-treated CLL. About the research overall: The average sample held roughly 250,000 productive templates and about 94,000 productive rearrangements.

Depth targeted 1 in 200,000 to 1 in 1 million T cells, averaging approximately 9.9x coverage per clonotype. This table comes from immunoSEQ multiplex PCR, and its TCRdb copy is limited to in-frame clones, with some not included. The data contain tens of thousands of clones, over 60% of them singletons. The CDR3 contains 14 residues. V lost 6 bases, J lost 0 bases, and 5 bases stayed unmatched. Germline loops: CDR1 MNHNS, CDR2 SASEGT. Details on this clone: Its target is not known.

Findings and caveats of the study: Clonality showed a rise at ibrutinib response that reversed toward baseline at progression. Different sampling times were used for sustained-remission and progressing patients.

The sample here was PBMCs, taken after 12 months of ibrutinib treatment. This receptor was identified in a human donor with chronic lymphocytic leukemia. This sequence joins TRBV6-1 and TRBJ2-7; 7 bases fit TRBD1. CDR3 amino acids: CASRKDRSSYEQYF. The CDR3 coding sequence is TGTGCCAGCAGGAAGGACAGGTCCTCCTACGAGCAGTACTTC.